What follows describes a single T cell receptor beta chain. Profiling relied on immunoSEQ multiplex PCR, and the TCRdb table lists in-frame clones only, not all of them. The sample records some 130,000 clones, 92% being singletons. CDR1 LGHDT and CDR2 YNNKEL come from the germline V gene (reference sequence). The CDR3 is 17 residues long. V shed 4 bases and J shed 1 base, with 14 bases lying between them. The data were taken from a study of control samples from healthy donors and cancer patients. The chain is built from TRBV3-1 (or the pseudogene TRBV3-2) and TRBJ2-6, with no clear D. Material for sequencing was blood. This TCR was recovered from a man aged 30-40 years in good health. CDR3 in DNA: TGTGCCAGCAGCCCCGGAAGATGGGGATCTGGGGCCAACGTCCTGACTTTC. Amino acid sequence: CASSPGRWGSGANVLTF.